This T cell receptor (beta chain) was documented in a study of T cell responses to AZD1222 COVID-19 vaccine. Profiling relied on immunoSEQ multiplex PCR, and the TCRdb table lists in-frame clones only, not all of them. The table lists 100,000 or so clones, about 91% of them singletons. CDR1 SGHTA and CDR2 FQGNSA come from the germline V gene. This CDR3 is built from 17 residues. V was pared by 5 bases and J by 0 bases, with 19 bases between. The chain joins TRBV7-2 to TRBJ1-2; tentative D call: TRBD1 (6 bases). Material: peripheral blood, obtained 28 days after the second AZD1222 dose. The clonotype originates from an adult who received the AZD1222 COVID-19 vaccine. CDR3 protein: CASSPLGGPPTNYGYTF. CDR3 sequence (DNA): TGTGCCAGCAGCCCCTTAGGGGGGCCGCCCACTAACTATGGCTACACCTTC.